This T cell receptor beta chain comes out of a study of blood T cell repertoires in COVID-19. Study summary: There were acute and convalescent COVID-19 samples, and they came from the United States, Italy and Spain.

This table comes from immunoSEQ multiplex PCR, and its TCRdb copy is limited to in-frame clones, with some not included. The table includes about 45,000 clones, 87% detected once. CDR1 is MNHNY, CDR2 SVGAGI, per germline (reference sequence). The CDR3 totals 14 residues. With V trimmed by 5 bases and J by 7 bases, 7 bases remained unmatched. This clonotype was sampled from a woman over 75 in a cohort sampled during active or convalescent COVID-19. The chain links TRBV6-6 to TRBJ1-2; 10 bases are a match to TRBD1. Sequenced material: peripheral blood. The CDR3 spells CASSLATGGFGYTF. The CDR3, as DNA: TGTGCCAGCAGTCTCGCGACAGGGGGCTTTGGCTACACCTTC.